This T cell receptor beta chain was observed in a study of cytomegalovirus exposure and HLA in healthy donors. Broader study findings: Previous analysis showed most TCR beta V segments were productive about 87% or about 30% of the time. Follow-up analysis later connected one missense variant in DCLRE1C with trimming of TCR beta V- and J-genes.

Per the germline V gene, CDR1 is MDHEN and CDR2 is SYDVKM. V was clipped by 0 bases and J by 4 bases, with 10 bases between them. The CDR3 is 15 amino acids. The PCR was carried out with 60 Vbeta primers and 13 Jbeta primers. The assay was immunoSEQ multiplex PCR, and TCRdb's table has in-frame clones only and misses some. The sample has some 85,000 clones, about 79% seen once. A remark on this clone: The antigen is unknown.

This receptor was identified in a young man in good health and CMV-seropositive. The chain couples TRBV28 to TRBJ2-1; tentatively, D is TRBD1 (5 bases). The material sequenced was PBMCs. The DNA for the CDR3 is TGTGCCAGCAGTTTATGGGGGCAGCCGTACAATGAGCAGTTCTTC. This gives the protein CASSLWGQPYNEQFF.